This TCR beta chain emerged from a study of shared clonotypes between healthy human individuals. Overall study findings and caveats: Some naive CD4 clonotypes, around 5%, turned up in common across several donors.

CDR1 SGHTA and CDR2 FQGNSA come from the germline V gene. V shed 2 bases and J shed 2 bases, with 7 bases lying between them. The CDR3 extends over 13 amino acids. Naive CD8 cells lacked CD45RO and underwent positive selection for CCR7, leaving out terminally differentiated effector memory CD45RA+ cells. Sequencing was performed with immunoSEQ multiplex PCR; in TCRdb, only in-frame clones are kept and a portion is missing. The sample comprises about 2 million clones, about 95% of which are singletons, and around 1.2% rests with the top ten. With regard to this clone: The target antigen is unknown. This same CDR3 is encoded by further DNA sequences in the sample.

V is TRBV7-2 and J is TRBJ2-7; no clear D gene. The sequence came from a man between 18 and 35 years old in good health. The specimen sequenced was naive CD8+ T cells sorted from blood. DNA for the CDR3: TGTGCCAGCAGCTTAAGAGCGCCCTACGAGCAGTACTTC. As protein: CASSLRAPYEQYF.